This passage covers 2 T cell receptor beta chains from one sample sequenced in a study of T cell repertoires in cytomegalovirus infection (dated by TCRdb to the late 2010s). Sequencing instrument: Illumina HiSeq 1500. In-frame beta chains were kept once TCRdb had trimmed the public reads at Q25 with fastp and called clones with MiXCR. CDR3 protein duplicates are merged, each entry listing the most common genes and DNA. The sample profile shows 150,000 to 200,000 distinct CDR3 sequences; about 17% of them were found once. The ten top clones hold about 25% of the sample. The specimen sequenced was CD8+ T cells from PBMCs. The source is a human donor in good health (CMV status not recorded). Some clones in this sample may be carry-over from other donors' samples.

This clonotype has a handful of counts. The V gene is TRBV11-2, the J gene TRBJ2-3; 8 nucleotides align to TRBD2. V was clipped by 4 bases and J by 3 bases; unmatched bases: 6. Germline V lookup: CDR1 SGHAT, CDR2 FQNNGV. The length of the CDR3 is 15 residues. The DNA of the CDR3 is TGTGCCAGCAGCTCAACTAGCGGTACGACAGATACGCAGTATTTT. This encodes CASSSTSGTTDTQYF.

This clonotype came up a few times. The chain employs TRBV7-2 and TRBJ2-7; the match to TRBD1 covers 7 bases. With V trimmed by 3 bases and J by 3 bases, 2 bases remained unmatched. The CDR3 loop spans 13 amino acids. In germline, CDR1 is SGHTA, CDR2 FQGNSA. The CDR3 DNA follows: TGTGCCAGCAGCTTCACAGGGGACTACGAGCAGTACTTC. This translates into CASSFTGDYEQYF.